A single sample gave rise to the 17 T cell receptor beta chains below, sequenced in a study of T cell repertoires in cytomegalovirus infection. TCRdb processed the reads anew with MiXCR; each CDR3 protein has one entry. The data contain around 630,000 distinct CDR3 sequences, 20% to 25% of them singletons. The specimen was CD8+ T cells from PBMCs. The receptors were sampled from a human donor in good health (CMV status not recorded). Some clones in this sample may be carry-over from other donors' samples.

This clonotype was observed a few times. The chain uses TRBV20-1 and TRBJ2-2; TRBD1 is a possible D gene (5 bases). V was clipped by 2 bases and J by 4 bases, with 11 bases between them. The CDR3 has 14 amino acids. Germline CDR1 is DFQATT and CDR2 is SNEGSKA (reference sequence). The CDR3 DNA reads TGCAGTGCTAGACCAGGGTATGGCACCGGGGAGCTGTTTTTT. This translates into CSARPGYGTGELFF.

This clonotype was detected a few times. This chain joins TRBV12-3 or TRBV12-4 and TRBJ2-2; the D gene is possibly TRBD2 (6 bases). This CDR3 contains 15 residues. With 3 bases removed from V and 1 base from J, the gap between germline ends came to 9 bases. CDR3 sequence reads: CASSLRDWNTGELFF. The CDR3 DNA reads TGTGCCAGCAGTTTGCGGGACTGGAACACCGGGGAGCTGTTTTTT.

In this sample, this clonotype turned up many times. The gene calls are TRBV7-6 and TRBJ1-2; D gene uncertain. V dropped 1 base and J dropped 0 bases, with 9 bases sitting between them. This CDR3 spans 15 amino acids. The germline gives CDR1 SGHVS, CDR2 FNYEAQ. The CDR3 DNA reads TGTGCCAGCAGCTTAGAGGCAGGTCCTAACTATGGCTACACCTTC. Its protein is CASSLEAGPNYGYTF.

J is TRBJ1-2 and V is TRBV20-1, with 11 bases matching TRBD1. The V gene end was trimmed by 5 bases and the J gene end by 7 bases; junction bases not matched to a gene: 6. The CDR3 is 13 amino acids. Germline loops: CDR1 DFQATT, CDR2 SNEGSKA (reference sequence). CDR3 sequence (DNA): TGCAGTGCTCTCACCGGGACAGGGGGTGGCTACACCTTC. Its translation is CSALTGTGGGYTF.

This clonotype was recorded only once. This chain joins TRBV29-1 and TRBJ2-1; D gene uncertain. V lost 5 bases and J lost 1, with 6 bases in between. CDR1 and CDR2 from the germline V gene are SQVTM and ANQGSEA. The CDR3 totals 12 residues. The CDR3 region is CSVFGSYNEQFF. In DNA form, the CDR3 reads TGCAGCGTTTTCGGGTCCTACAATGAGCAGTTCTTC.

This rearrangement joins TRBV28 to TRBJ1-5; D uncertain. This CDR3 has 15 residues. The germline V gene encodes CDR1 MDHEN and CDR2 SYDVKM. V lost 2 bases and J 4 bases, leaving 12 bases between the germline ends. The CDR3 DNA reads TGTGCCAGCAGTTTAACGTCAGCTCTTAATCAGCCCCAGCATTTT. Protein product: CASSLTSALNQPQHF.

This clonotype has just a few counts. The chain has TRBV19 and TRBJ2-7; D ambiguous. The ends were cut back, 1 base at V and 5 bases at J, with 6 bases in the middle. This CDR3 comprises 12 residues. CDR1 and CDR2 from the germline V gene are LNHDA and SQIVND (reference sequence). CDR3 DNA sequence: TGTGCCAGTAGTATAGGCATGAACGAGCAGTACTTC. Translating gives CASSIGMNEQYF.

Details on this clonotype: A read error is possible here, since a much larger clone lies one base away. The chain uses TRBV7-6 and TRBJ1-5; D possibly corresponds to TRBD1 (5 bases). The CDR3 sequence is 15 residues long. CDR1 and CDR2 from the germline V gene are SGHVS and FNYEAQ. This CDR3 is CASSLGQNSNQSQHF. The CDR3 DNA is TGTGCCAGCAGCTTGGGGCAGAATAGCAATCAGTCCCAGCATTTT.

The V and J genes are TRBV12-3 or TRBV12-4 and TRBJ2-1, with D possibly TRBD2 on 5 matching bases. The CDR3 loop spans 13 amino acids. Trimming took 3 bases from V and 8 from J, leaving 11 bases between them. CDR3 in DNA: TGTGCCAGCAGTTTGCGGGTCTCGGATGAGCAGTTCTTC. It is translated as CASSLRVSDEQFF.

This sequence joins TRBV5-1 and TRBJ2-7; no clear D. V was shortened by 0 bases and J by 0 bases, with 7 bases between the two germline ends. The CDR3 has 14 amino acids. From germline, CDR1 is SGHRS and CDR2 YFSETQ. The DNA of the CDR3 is TGCGCCAGCAGCTTGGAGCCCGACTCCTACGAGCAGTACTTC. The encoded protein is CASSLEPDSYEQYF.

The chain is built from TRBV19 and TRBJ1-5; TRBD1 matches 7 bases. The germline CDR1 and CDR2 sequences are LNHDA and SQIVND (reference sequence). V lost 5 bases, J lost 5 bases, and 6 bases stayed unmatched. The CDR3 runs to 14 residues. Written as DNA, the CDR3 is TGTGCCAGTAGTGTAGGACAGGAAGATCAGCCCCAGCATTTT. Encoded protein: CASSVGQEDQPQHF.

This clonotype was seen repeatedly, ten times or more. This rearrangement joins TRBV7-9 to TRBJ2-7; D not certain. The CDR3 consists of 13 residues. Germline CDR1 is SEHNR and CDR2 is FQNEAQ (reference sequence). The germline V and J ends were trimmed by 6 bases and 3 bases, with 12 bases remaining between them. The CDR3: CASSPKTGYEQYV. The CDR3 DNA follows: TGTGCCAGCAGTCCCAAGACTGGCTACGAGCAGTACGTC.

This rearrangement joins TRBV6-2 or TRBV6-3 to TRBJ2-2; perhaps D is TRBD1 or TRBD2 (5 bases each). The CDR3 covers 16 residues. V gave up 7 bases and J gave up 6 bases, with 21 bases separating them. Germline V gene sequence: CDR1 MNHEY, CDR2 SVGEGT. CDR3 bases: TGTGCCAGCACCCGTACAGCGGACGAAGGGGCCGGGGAGCTGTTTTTT. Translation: CASTRTADEGAGELFF.

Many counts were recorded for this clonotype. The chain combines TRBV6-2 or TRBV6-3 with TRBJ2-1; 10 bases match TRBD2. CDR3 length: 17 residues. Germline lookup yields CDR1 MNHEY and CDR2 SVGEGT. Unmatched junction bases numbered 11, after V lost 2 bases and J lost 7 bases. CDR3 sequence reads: CASSYARTSGVWNEQFF. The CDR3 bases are TGTGCCAGCAGTTACGCACGCACTAGCGGGGTTTGGAATGAGCAGTTCTTC.

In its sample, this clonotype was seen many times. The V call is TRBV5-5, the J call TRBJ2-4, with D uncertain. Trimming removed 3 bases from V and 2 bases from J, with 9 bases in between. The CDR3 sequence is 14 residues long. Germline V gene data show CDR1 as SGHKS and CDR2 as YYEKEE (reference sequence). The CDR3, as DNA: TGTGCCAGCAGCTCCACGCTACCCAAAAACATTCAGTACTTC. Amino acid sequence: CASSSTLPKNIQYF.

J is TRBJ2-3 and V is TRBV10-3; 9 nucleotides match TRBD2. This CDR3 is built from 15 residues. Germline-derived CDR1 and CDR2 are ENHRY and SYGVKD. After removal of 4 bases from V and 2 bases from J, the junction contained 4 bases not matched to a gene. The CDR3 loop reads CAISGLAGSTDTQYF. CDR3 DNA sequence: TGTGCCATCAGTGGGCTAGCGGGGTCCACAGATACGCAGTATTTT.

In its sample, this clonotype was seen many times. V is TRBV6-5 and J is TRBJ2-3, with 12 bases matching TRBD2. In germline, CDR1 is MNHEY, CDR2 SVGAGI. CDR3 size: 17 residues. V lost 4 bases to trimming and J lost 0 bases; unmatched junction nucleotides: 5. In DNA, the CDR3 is TGTGCCAGCAGTTCGGGACTAGCGGGCCCGAGCACAGATACGCAGTATTTT. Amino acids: CASSSGLAGPSTDTQYF.